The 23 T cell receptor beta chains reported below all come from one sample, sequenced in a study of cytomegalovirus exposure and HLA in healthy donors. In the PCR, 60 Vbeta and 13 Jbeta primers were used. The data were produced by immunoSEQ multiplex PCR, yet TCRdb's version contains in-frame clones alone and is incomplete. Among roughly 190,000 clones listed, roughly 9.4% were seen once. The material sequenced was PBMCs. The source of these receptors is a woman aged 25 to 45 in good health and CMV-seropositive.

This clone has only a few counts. CDR3 nucleotides: TGTGCCAGCAGCTTAGGAGGAGGCGACACCGGGGAGCTGTTTTTT. Amino acid sequence: CASSLGGGDTGELFF. The chain recombines TRBV11-3 with TRBJ2-2; D is possibly TRBD2 (5 bases). This CDR3 has 15 residues. Trimming took off 1 base at V and 3 bases at J, with 9 bases between the two ends. CDR1 and CDR2 (germline): SGHNT, YENEEA. The entire variable domain, with the rest obtained from reference TRBV11-3 and TRBJ2-2, is as follows: EAGVVQSPRYKIIEKKQPVAFWCNPISGHNTLYWYLQNLGQGPELLIRYENEEAVDDSQLPKDRFSAERLKGVDSTLKIQPAELGDSAVYLCASSLGGGDTGELFFGEGSRLTVL.

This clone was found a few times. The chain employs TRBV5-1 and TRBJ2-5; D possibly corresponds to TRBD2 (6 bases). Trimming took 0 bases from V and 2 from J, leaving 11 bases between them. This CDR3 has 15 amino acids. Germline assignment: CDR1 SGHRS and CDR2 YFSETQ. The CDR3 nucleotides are TGCGCCAGCAGCTTGGGGGGGGTTTGGCAAGAGACCCAGTACTTC. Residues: CASSLGGVWQETQYF.

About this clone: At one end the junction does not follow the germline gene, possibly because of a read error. The DNA of the CDR3 is TGTGCCAGCAGGGGACTAGCGGGTCGCACAGATATGCAGTATTTT. Its translation: CASRGLAGRTDMQYF. The gene calls are TRBV2 and TRBJ2-3, with 12 bases identical to TRBD2. From germline, CDR1 is SNHLY and CDR2 FYNNEI. The CDR3 is 15 amino acids.

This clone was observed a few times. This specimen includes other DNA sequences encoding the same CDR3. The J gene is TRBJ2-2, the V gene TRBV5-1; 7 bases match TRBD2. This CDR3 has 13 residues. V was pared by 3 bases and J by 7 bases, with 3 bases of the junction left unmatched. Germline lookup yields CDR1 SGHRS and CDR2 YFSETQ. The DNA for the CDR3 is TGCGCCAGCAGCTGGGGGGGAGACGGGGAGCTGTTTTTT. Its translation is CASSWGGDGELFF.

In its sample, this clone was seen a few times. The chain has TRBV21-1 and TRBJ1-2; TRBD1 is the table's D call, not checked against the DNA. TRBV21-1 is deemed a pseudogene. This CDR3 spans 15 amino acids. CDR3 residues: CASSKEDRTPMGYTF. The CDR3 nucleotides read TGTGCCAGCAGCAAAGAGGACAGGACCCCTATGGGCTACACCTTC.

CDR3 in amino acids: CASGLAGGPSETQYF. DNA of the CDR3: TGCGCCAGCGGGTTAGCGGGAGGGCCATCAGAGACCCAGTACTTC. The J gene is TRBJ2-5, the V gene TRBV5-1, with TRBD2 matching 11 bases. The V gene's germline CDR1 is SGHRS and CDR2 YFSETQ. Trimming at V came to 7 bases and at J to 4 bases, leaving 9 bases not matched to a gene. The CDR3 runs 15 residues. The full variable domain, rest sourced from reference TRBV5-1 and TRBJ2-5, is KAGVTQTPRYLIKTRGQQVTLSCSPISGHRSVSWYQQTPGQGLQFLFEYFSETQRNKGNFPGRFSGRQFSNSRSEMNVSTLELGDSALYLCASGLAGGPSETQYFGPGTRLLVL.

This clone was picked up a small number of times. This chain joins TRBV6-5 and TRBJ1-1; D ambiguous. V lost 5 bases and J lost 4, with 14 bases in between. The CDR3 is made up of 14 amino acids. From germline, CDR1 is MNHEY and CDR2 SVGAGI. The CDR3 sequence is CASSPGFRGTEAFF. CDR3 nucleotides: TGTGCCAGCAGTCCCGGGTTTCGCGGCACTGAAGCTTTCTTT.

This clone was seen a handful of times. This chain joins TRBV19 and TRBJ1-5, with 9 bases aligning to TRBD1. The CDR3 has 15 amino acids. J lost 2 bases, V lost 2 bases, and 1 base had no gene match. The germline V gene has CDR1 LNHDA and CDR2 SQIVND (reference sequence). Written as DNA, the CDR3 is TGTGCCAGTAGTATACGGGACAGGGGCAATCAGCCCCAGCATTTT. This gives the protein CASSIRDRGNQPQHF.

CDR3 protein: CASSCPTGDGGQYF. CDR3 bases: TGTGCCAGCTCGTGCCCAACAGGGGATGGGGGTCAGTACTTC. The chain links TRBV27 to TRBJ2-4; TRBD1 matches at 7 bases. The germline V gene encodes CDR1 MNHEY and CDR2 SMNVEV (reference sequence). V dropped 8 bases and J dropped 12; count of bases not matched to a gene: 16. The CDR3 runs to 14 residues.

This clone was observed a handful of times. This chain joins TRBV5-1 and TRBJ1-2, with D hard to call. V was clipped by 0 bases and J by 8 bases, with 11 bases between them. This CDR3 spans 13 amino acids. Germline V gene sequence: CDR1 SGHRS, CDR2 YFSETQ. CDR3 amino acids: CASSLVHNSGYTF. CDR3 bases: TGCGCCAGCAGCTTGGTTCACAATTCGGGCTACACCTTC. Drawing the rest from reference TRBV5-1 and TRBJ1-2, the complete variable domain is KAGVTQTPRYLIKTRGQQVTLSCSPISGHRSVSWYQQTPGQGLQFLFEYFSETQRNKGNFPGRFSGRQFSNSRSEMNVSTLELGDSALYLCASSLVHNSGYTFGSGTRLTVV.

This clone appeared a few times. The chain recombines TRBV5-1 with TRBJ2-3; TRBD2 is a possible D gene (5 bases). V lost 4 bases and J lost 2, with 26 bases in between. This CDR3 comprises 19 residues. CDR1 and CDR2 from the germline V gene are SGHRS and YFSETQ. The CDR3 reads CASSPAGVVDYYITDTQYF. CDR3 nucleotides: TGCGCCAGCAGCCCCGCTGGCGTTGTTGACTATTATATCACAGATACGCAGTATTTT.

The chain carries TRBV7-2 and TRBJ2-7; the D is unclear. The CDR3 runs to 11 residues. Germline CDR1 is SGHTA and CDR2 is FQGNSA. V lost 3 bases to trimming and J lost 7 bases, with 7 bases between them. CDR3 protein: CASSLLKEQYF. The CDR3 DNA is TGTGCCAGCAGCTTGCTAAAAGAGCAGTACTTC.

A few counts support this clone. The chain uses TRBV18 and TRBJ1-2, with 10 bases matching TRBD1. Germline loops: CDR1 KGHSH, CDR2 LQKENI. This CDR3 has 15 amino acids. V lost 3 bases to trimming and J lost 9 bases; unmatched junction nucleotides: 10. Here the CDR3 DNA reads TGTGCCAGCTCACCCCTAGACGGGACAGGGGTGAGCTACACCTTC. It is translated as CASSPLDGTGVSYTF.

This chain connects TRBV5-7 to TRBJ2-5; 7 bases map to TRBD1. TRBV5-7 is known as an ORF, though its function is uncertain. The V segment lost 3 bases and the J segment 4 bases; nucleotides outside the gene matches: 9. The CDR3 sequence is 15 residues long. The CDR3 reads CASSSPRDSRETQYF. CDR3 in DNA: TGTGCCAGCAGCTCGCCACGGGACAGCCGAGAGACCCAGTACTTC.

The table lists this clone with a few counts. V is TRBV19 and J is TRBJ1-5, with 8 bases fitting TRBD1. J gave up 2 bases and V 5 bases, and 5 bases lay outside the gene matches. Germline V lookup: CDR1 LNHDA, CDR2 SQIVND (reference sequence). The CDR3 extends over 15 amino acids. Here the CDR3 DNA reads TGTGCCAGTAGTCCGGGACAGGTTCGCAATCAGCCCCAGCATTTT. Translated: CASSPGQVRNQPQHF.

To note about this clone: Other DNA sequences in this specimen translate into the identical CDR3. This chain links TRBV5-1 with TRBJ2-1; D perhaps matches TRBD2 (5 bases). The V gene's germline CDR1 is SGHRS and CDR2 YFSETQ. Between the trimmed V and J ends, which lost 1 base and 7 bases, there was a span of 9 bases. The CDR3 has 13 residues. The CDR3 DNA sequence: TGCGCCAGCAGCTTGTTGTCGGGAAATGAGCAGTTCTTC. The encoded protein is CASSLLSGNEQFF.

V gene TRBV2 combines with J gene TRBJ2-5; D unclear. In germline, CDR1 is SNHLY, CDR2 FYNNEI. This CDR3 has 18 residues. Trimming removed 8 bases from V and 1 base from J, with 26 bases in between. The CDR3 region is CASQRTIGHFSVQETQYF. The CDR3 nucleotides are TGTGCCAGCCAAAGAACAATTGGGCACTTCTCAGTCCAAGAGACCCAGTACTTC.

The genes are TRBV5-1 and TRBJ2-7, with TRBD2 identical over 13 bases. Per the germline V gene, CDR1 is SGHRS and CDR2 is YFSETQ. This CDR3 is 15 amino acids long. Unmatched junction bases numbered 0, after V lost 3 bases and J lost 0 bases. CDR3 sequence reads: CASSWTSGSSYEQYF. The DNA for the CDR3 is TGCGCCAGCAGCTGGACTAGCGGGAGCTCCTACGAGCAGTACTTC.

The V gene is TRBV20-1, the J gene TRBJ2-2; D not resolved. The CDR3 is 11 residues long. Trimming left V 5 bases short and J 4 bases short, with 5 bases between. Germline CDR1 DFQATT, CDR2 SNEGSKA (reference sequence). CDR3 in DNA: TGCAGTGCTGTATCCACCGGGGAGCTGTTTTTT. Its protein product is CSAVSTGELFF.

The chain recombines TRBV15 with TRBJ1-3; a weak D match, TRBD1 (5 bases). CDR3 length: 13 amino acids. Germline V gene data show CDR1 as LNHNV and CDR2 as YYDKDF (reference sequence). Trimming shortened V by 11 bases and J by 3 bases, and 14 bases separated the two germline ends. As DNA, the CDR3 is TGTGCCGCCTCTCGGGGGGATGGAAACACCATATATTTT. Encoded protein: CAASRGDGNTIYF.

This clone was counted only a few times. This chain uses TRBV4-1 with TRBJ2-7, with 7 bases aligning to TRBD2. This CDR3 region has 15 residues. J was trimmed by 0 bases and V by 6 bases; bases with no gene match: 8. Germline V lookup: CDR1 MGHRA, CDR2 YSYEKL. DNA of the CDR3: TGCGCCAGCAGTCCCTTTGGCGGGAGCTCCTACGAGCAGTACTTC. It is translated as CASSPFGGSSYEQYF.

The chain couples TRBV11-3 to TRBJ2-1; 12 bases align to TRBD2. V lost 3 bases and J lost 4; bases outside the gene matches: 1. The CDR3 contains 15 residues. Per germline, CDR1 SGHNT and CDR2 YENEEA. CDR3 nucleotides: TGTGCCAGCAGCTTGACTAGCGGGAGTTACAATGAGCAGTTCTTC. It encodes CASSLTSGSYNEQFF.

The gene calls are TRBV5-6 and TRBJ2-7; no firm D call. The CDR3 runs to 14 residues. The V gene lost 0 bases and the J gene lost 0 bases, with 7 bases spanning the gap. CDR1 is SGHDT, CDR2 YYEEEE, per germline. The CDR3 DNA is TGTGCCAGCAGCTTGGTATCCCTCTCCTACGAGCAGTACTTC. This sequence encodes CASSLVSLSYEQYF. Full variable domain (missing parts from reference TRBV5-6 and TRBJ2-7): DAGVTQSPTHLIKTRGQQVTLRCSPKSGHDTVSWYQQALGQGPQFIFQYYEEEERQRGNFPDRFSGHQFPNYSSELNVNALLLGDSALYLCASSLVSLSYEQYFGPGTRLTVT.